Listed below are T cell receptor beta chains from one sample, sequenced in a study of cytomegalovirus exposure and HLA in healthy donors. Here immunoSEQ multiplex PCR was the method, and the copy in TCRdb shows in-frame clones only, minus some. The top ten hold 12% of the sample, which has about 76,000 clones, roughly 76% seen once. The sequenced material came from PBMCs. The receptors originated from a male donor in good health and CMV-seropositive. The CDR3 runs from the conserved cysteine through the conserved F or W. A D gene is named only where the DNA matches it firmly. Some rows have no size entry. The others give once, few or many, or a class for an expanded clone.

size | J | V | D | DNA | CDR3
NA | TRBJ2-7 | TRBV6-6 | TRBD2 | TGTGCCAGCAGTTACGGGACTATCTCCTACGAGCAGTACTTC | CASSYGTISYEQYF
NA | TRBJ2-1 | TRBV6-5 | TRBD2 | TGTGCCAGCAGTTACCCCCTAGCGGGGGGGCACAATGAGCAGTTCTTC | CASSYPLAGGHNEQFF
NA | TRBJ2-5 | TRBV11-3 | NA | TGTGCCAGCAGCACCAGGGGTTTTGAGACCCAGTACTTC | CASSTRGFETQYF
few | TRBJ2-7 | TRBV5-1 | NA | TGCGCCAGCACGCAGGGCGGAGTAGGCTACGAGCAGTACTTC | CASTQGGVGYEQYF
NA | TRBJ2-4 | TRBV6-5 | NA | TGTGCCAGCAGTTTTTCCGGGTCTCAAAACATTCAGTACTTC | CASSFSGSQNIQYF
NA | TRBJ2-1 | TRBV6-1 | NA | TGTGCCAGCAGTGAAGCTCGGGGGATCAATGAGCAGTTCTTC | CASSEARGINEQFF
NA | TRBJ1-3 | TRBV18 | NA | TGTGCCAGCTCACCCTCGACCCCAGGGGTAGGAAACACCATATATTTT | CASSPSTPGVGNTIYF
NA | TRBJ2-7 | TRBV27 | NA | TGTGCCAGCAGTTTAACTGGAGCCTACGAGCAGTACTTC | CASSLTGAYEQYF
NA | TRBJ2-2 | TRBV6-1 | TRBD2 | TGTGCCAGCAGTGAAATGGGACTAGCGGCTTTAGCGAACACCGGGGAGCTGTTTTTT | CASSEMGLAALANTGELFF
NA | TRBJ2-7 | TRBV9 | TRBD2 | TGTGCCAGCAGCGTAGAATCTAGCGGAACCTACGAGCAGTACTTC | CASSVESSGTYEQYF
few | TRBJ1-3 | TRBV6-5 | NA | TGTGCCAGCAGTTACTCCTCCGGTCCTAGAAACACCATATATTTT | CASSYSSGPRNTIYF
NA | TRBJ1-1 | TRBV5-5 | NA | TGTGCCAGCAGCCCCCAGGCCGCTGGGAACACTGAAGCTTTCTTT | CASSPQAAGNTEAFF
once | TRBJ2-7 | TRBV27 | TRBD1 | TGTGCCAGCAGTATTGCAGGGGGAACTTTCTACGAGCAGTACTTC | CASSIAGGTFYEQYF
few | TRBJ2-7 | TRBV5-6 | NA | TGTGCCAGCAGCTTGGGTCCAACCTACGAGCAGTACTTC | CASSLGPTYEQYF
NA | TRBJ1-2 | TRBV2 | NA | TGTGCCAGCAGGGAGGCAGGACCTGTTAATGGCTACACCTTC | CASREAGPVNGYTF
NA | TRBJ2-1 | TRBV27 | NA | TGTGCCAGCAGTTTAAGGGGGACACCCTACAATGAGCAGTTCTTC | CASSLRGTPYNEQFF
NA | TRBJ2-5 | TRBV4-1 | NA | TGCGCCAGCAGCCAAGGGTCCGGAGTTACTCAAGAGACCCAGTACTTC | CASSQGSGVTQETQYF
NA | TRBJ1-3 | TRBV7-9 | NA | TGTGCCAGCAGACAACTGGACAGCGCTGGAAACACCATATATTTT | CASRQLDSAGNTIYF
NA | TRBJ2-6 | TRBV15 | TRBD1 | TGTGCCACCAGCAGAAAGCAGGGGGCAACCTCTGGGGCCAACGTCCTGACTTTC | CATSRKQGATSGANVLTF
NA | TRBJ2-5 | TRBV4-1 | TRBD2 | TGCGCCAGCAGCCAAGGGGGGACGGGAGGGATCCAAGAGACCCAGTACTTC | CASSQGGTGGIQETQYF
few | TRBJ1-1 | TRBV4-2 | NA | TGTGCCAGCAGCCAAGATAGGGGCAGGGAAGCTTTCTTT | CASSQDRGREAFF
once | TRBJ2-2 | TRBV19 | TRBD2 | TGTGCCAGTAGGGGTGGGCGGGGGACGAACACCGGGGAGCTGTTTTTT | CASRGGRGTNTGELFF
NA | TRBJ1-2 | TRBV30 | NA | TGTGCCTGGAGTGTACAGAGTGGCTACACCTTC | CAWSVQSGYTF
NA | TRBJ2-5 | TRBV5-6 | TRBD2 | TGTGCCAGCAGCACACTAGCGGGAGCTGGTGAGACCCAGTACTTC | CASSTLAGAGETQYF
few | TRBJ1-2 | TRBV27 | NA | TGTGCCAGTGGACAGCTCCGCAACTATGGCTACACCTTC | CASGQLRNYGYTF
NA | TRBJ2-4 | TRBV4-1 | NA | TGCGCCAGCAGCCAAGATCACAACGAGCGCTTGGCCAAAAACATTCAGTACTTC | CASSQDHNERLAKNIQYF
NA | TRBJ1-2 | TRBV9 | NA | TGTGCCAGCAGCGGCCAGAAGAACTATGGCTACACCTTC | CASSGQKNYGYTF
NA | TRBJ1-3 | TRBV9 | NA | TGTGCCAGCAGCGTAGATCCGGGGACTGGAAACACCATATATTTT | CASSVDPGTGNTIYF
NA | TRBJ2-2 | TRBV12-5 | NA | TGTGCTAGTGGTTCACCGTGGGAGTCGGTCACCGGGGAGCTGTTTTTT | CASGSPWESVTGELFF
few | TRBJ2-5 | TRBV14 | NA | TGTGCCAGCAGCCAAGTAGGCGGGGCTTTAGGAGAGACCCAGTACTTC | CASSQVGGALGETQYF
NA | TRBJ2-3 | TRBV18 | TRBD2 | TGTGCCAGCTCATTTGGACTAGCAGAGGATACGCAGTATTTT | CASSFGLAEDTQYF
NA | TRBJ2-2 | TRBV4-2 | NA | TGTGCCAGCAGCCAAGTGGGAGCGGGTAGCACCGGGGAGCTGTTTTTT | CASSQVGAGSTGELFF
NA | TRBJ1-6 | TRBV6-5 | TRBD1 | TGTGCCAGCAGTTACAGGGGGCCCAATTCACCCCTCCACTTT | CASSYRGPNSPLHF
NA | TRBJ2-5 | TRBV18 | NA | TGTGCCAGCTCACCTCTAAGCTCAGGGACCCAGTACTTC | CASSPLSSGTQYF
NA | TRBJ2-1 | TRBV5-6 | TRBD1 | TGTGCCAGCAGCTTGAGGGGGCTTGGTTACAATGAGCAGTTCTTC | CASSLRGLGYNEQFF
few | TRBJ1-5 | TRBV19 | TRBD1 | TGTGCCAGTAGTATTACGGCCCGACAGGGTCAGCCCCAGCATTTT | CASSITARQGQPQHF
NA | TRBJ2-7 | TRBV23-1 | NA | TGCGCCAGCAGTCCCCAACAATCTGGGAACCAAAGGGGTATCCGTGAGCAGTACTTC | CASSPQQSGNQRGIREQYF
NA | TRBJ1-1 | TRBV10-3 | TRBD1 | TGTGCCATCAGTGAGTACGGGACAGGGGGTGGTACTGAAGTTTTCTTT | CAISEYGTGGGTEVFF
few | TRBJ1-1 | TRBV18 | NA | TGTGCCAGCTCACCGACGGGAGGGAACACTGAAGCTTTCTTT | CASSPTGGNTEAFF
NA | TRBJ1-2 | TRBV10-3 | NA | TGTGCCATCAGTGAGTCAACAACCTCTCTCCGAAACACCTTC | CAISESTTSLRNTF